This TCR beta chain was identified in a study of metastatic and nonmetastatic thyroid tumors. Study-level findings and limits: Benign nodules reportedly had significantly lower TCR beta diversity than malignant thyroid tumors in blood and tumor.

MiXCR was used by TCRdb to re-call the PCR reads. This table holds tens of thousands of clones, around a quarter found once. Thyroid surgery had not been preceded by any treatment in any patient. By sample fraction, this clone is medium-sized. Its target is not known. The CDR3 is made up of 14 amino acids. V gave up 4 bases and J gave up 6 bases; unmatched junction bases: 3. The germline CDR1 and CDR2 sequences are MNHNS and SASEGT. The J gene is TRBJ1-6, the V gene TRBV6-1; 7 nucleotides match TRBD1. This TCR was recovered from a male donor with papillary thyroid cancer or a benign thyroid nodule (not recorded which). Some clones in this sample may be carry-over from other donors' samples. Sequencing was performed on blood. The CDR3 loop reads CASSGGGGNSPLHF. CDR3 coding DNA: TGTGCCAGCAGTGGAGGGGGCGGTAATTCACCCCTCCACTTT.